This T cell receptor (beta chain) appears in the sequencing data of a study of blood T cell repertoires in COVID-19. Study context: PBMCs, B-cell-depleted T cells, or T cells were the source of the cDNA or gDNA that made up the material.

This clone was counted once. Authors' analysis steps: Estimation of nucleated cell counts was performed using reference gene primer amplification. Sequencing was performed with immunoSEQ multiplex PCR; in TCRdb, only in-frame clones are kept and a portion is missing. V and J calls and clone size are copied from that table; D and trimming were computed from the DNA. Counted here are about 260,000 clones, about 80% occurring once; the ten biggest clones make up roughly 4%. CDR1 is MNHEY and CDR2 is SMNVEV in the germline V gene (reference sequence). The V and J ends lost 3 bases and 4 bases respectively, with 9 bases between them. This CDR3 comprises 13 residues.

This sequence joins TRBV27 and TRBJ1-2; no reliable D call. Specimen: PBMCs or T cells enriched from blood (not recorded which). The TCR comes from a man aged 25-40 years with acute COVID-19. CDR3: CASSFQGGYGYTF. The CDR3 DNA follows: TGTGCCAGCAGTTTCCAAGGAGGCTATGGCTACACCTTC.